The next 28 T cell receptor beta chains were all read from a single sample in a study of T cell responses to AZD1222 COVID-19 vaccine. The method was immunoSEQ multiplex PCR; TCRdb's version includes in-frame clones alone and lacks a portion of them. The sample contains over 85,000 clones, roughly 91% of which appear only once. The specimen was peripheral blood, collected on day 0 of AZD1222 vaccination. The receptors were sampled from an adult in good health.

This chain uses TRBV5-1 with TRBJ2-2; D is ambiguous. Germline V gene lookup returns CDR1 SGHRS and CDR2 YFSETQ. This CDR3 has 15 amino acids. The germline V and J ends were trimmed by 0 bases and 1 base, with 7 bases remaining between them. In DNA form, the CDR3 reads TGCGCCAGCAGCTTGGATCCACGGAACACCGGGGAGCTGTTTTTT. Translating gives CASSLDPRNTGELFF.

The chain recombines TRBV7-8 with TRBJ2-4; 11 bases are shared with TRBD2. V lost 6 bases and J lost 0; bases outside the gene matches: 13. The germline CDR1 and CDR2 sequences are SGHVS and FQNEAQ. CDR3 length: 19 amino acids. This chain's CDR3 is CASSPAGLADLVAKNIQYF. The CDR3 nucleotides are TGTGCCAGCAGTCCCGCGGGACTAGCGGATCTTGTAGCCAAAAACATTCAGTACTTC. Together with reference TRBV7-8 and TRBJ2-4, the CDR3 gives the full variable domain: GAGVSQSPRYKVAKRGQDVALRCDPISGHVSLFWYQQALGQGPEFLTYFQNEAQLDKSGLPSDRFFAERPEGSVSTLKIQRTQQEDSAVYLCASSPAGLADLVAKNIQYFGAGTRLSVL.

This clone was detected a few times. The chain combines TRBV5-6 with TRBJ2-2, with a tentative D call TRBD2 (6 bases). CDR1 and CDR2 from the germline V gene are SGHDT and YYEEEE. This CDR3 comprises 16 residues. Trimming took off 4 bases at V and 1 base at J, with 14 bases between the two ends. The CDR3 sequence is CASSALQGGNTGELFF. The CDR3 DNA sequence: TGTGCCAGCAGCGCCCTCCAGGGAGGGAACACCGGGGAGCTGTTTTTT.

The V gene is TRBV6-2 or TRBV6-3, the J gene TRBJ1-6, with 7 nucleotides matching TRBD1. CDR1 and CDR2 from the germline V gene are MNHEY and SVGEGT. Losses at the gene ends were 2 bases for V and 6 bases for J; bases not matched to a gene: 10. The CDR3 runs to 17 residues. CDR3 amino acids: CASSYPPGQRINSPLHF. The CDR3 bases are TGTGCCAGCAGTTACCCCCCGGGACAGAGGATTAATTCACCCCTCCACTTT.

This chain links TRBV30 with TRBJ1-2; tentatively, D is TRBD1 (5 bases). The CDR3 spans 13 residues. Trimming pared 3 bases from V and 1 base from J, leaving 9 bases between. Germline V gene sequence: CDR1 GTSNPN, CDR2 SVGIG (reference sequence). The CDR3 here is CAWRDTYNYGYTF. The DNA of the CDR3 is TGTGCCTGGAGGGACACGTATAACTATGGCTACACCTTC.

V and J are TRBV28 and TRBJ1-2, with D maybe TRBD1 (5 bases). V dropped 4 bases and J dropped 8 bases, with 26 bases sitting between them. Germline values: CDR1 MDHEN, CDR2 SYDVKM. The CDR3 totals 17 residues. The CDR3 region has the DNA TGTGCCAGCAGTTCGTCCCCCGGGACCTACTCGGGAGGCGGCTACACCTTC. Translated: CASSSSPGTYSGGGYTF.

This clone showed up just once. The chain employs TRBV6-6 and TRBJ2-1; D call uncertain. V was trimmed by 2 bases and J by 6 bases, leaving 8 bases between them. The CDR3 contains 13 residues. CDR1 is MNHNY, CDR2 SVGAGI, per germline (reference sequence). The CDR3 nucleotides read TGTGCCAGCAGTTACGGAGCAAGCAATGAGCAGTTCTTC. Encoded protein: CASSYGASNEQFF.

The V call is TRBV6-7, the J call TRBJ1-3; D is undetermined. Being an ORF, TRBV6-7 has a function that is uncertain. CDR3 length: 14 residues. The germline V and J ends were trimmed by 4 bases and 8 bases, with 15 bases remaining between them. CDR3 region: CASSCRTVWHTIYF. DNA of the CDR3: TGTGCCAGCAGTTGCAGGACTGTGTGGCACACCATATATTTT.

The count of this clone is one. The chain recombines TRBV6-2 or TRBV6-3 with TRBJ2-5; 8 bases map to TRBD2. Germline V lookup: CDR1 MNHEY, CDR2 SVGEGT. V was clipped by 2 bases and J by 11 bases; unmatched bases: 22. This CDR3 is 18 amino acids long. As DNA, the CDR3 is TGTGCCAGCAGTTACACCCCCCCGGGGGGGACCAAAAGGGTTGTTCAGTACTTC. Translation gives CASSYTPPGGTKRVVQYF.

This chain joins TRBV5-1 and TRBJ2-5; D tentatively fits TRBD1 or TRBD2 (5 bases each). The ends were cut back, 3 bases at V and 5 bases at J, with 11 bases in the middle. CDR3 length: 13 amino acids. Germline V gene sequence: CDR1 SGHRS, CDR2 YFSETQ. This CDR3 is CASSWDVAETQYF. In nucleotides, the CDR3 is TGCGCCAGCAGCTGGGACGTTGCTGAGACCCAGTACTTC.

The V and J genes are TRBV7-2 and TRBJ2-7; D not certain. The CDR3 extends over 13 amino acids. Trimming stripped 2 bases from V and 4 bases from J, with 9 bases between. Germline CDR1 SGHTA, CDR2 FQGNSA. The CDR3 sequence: CASSLSRIYEQYF. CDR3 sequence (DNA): TGTGCCAGCAGCTTAAGTCGGATTTACGAGCAGTACTTC.

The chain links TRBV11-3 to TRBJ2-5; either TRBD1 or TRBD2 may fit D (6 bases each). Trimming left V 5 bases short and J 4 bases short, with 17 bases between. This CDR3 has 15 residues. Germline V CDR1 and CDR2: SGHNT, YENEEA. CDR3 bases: TGTGCCAGCAGCCCCGGGGGCGCGGAGGGAGAGACCCAGTACTTC. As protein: CASSPGGAEGETQYF. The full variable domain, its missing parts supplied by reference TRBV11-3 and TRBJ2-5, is EAGVVQSPRYKIIEKKQPVAFWCNPISGHNTLYWYLQNLGQGPELLIRYENEEAVDDSQLPKDRFSAERLKGVDSTLKIQPAELGDSAVYLCASSPGGAEGETQYFGPGTRLLVL.

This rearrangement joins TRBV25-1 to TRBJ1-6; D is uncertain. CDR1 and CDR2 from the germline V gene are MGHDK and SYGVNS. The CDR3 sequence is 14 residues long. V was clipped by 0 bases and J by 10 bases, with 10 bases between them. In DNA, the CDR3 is TGTGCCAGCAGTGAATATCCAGAGGGCTCACCCCTCCACTTT. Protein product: CASSEYPEGSPLHF.

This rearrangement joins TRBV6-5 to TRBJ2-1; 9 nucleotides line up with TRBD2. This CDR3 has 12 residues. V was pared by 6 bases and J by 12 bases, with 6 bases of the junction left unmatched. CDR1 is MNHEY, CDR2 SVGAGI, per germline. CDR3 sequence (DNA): TGTGCCAGCAGCTTAGCGGGAGAAGTGCAGTTCTTC. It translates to CASSLAGEVQFF.

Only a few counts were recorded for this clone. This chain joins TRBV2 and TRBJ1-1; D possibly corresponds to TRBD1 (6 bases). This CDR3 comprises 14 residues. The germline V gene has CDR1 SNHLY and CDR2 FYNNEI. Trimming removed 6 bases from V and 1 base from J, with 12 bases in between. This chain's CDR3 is CASSLQGRNTEAFF. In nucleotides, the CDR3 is TGTGCCAGCAGCCTCCAGGGGAGGAACACTGAAGCTTTCTTT.

The CDR3 sequence: CASSHRLAVSYNEQFF. CDR3 in DNA: TGTGCCAGCAGCCACCGACTAGCGGTCTCCTACAATGAGCAGTTCTTC. The J gene is TRBJ2-1, the V gene TRBV7-2; 9 positions match TRBD2. This CDR3 contains 16 residues. Germline lookup yields CDR1 SGHTA and CDR2 FQGNSA. V lost 5 bases, J lost 0 bases, and 5 bases stayed unmatched. The full variable domain, its missing parts supplied by reference TRBV7-2 and TRBJ2-1, is GAGVSQSPSNKVTEKGKDVELRCDPISGHTALYWYRQSLGQGLEFLIYFQGNSAPDKSGLPSDRFSAERTGGSVSTLTIQRTQQEDSAVYLCASSHRLAVSYNEQFFGPGTRLTVL.

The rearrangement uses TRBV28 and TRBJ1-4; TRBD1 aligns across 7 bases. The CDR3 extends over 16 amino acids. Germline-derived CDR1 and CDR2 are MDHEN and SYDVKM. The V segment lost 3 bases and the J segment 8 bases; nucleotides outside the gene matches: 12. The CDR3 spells CASSLDQTGQREKLFF. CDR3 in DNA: TGTGCCAGCAGTTTGGACCAGACAGGGCAGCGCGAAAAACTGTTTTTT.

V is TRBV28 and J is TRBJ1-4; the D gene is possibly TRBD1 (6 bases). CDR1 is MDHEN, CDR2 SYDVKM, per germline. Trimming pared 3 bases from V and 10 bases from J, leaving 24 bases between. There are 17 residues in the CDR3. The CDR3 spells CASSLQPLGGGGGKLFF. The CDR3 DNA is TGTGCCAGCAGTTTGCAACCCCTTGGGGGAGGGGGTGGAAAACTGTTTTTT.

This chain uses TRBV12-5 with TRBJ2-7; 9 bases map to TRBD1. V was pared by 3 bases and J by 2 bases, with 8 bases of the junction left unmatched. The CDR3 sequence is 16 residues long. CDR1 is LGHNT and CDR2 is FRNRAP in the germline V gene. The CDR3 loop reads CASGFQGGTGPYEQYF. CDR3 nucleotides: TGTGCTAGTGGTTTCCAGGGGGGGACAGGGCCCTACGAGCAGTACTTC.

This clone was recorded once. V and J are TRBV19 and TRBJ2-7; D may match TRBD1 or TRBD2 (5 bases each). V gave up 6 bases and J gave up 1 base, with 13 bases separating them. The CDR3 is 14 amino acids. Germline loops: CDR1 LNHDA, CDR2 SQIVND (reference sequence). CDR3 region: CASSDPGRSYEQYF. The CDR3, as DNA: TGTGCCAGTAGCGACCCAGGGAGATCCTACGAGCAGTACTTC. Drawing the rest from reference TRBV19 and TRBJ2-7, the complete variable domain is DGGITQSPKYLFRKEGQNVTLSCEQNLNHDAMYWYRQDPGQGLRLIYYSQIVNDFQKGDIAEGYSVSREKKESFPLTVTSAQKNPTAFYLCASSDPGRSYEQYFGPGTRLTVT.

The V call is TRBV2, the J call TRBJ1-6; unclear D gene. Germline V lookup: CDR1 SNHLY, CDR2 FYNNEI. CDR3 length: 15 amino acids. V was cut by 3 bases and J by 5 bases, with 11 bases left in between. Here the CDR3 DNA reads TGTGCCAGCAGTGAGATGGGCTTGCATAATTCACCCCTCCACTTT. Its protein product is CASSEMGLHNSPLHF.

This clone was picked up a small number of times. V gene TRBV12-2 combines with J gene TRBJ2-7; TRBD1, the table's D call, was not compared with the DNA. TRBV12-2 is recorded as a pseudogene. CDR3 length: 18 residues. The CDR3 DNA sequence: TGTGCAAGTCGCTTAAACGCCGGTTCGCCGAAGGGGTCCTACGAGCAGTACTTC. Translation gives CASRLNAGSPKGSYEQYF.

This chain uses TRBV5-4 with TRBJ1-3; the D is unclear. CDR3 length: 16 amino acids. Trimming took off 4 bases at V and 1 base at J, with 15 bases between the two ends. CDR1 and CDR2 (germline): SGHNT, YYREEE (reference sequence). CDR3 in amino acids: CASSPAMGGSGNTIYF. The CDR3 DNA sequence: TGTGCCAGCAGCCCCGCGATGGGAGGGTCTGGAAACACCATATATTTT.

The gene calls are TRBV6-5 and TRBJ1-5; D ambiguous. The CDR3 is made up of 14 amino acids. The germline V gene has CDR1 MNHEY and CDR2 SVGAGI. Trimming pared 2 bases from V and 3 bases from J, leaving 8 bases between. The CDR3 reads CASSYRVDNQPQHF. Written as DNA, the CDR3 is TGTGCCAGCAGTTACAGGGTGGACAATCAGCCCCAGCATTTT.

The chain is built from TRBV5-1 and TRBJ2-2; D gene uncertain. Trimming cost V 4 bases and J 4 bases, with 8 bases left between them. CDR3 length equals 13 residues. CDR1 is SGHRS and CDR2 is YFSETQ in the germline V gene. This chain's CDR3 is CASSMWGTGELFF. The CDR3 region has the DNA TGCGCCAGCAGCATGTGGGGCACCGGGGAGCTGTTTTTT.

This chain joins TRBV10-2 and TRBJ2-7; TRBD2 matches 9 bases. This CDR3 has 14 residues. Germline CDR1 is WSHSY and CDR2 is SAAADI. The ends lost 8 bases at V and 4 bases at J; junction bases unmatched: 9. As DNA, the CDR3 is TGCGCCAGCCAACGGGGGACTAGCCGTTACGAGCAGTACTTC. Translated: CASQRGTSRYEQYF.

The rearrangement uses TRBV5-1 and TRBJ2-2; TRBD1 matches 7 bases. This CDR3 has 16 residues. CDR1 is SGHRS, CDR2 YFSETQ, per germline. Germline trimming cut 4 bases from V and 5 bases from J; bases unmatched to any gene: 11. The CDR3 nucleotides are TGCGCCAGCAGCCCGTACCAATACAGGGGAACCGGGGAGCTGTTTTTT. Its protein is CASSPYQYRGTGELFF.

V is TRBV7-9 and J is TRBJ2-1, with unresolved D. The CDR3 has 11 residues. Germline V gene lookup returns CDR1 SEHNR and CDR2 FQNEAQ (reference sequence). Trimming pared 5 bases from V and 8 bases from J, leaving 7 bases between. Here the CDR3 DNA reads TGTGCCAGCAGCCCGGCCCATGAGCAGTTCTTC. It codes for CASSPAHEQFF.